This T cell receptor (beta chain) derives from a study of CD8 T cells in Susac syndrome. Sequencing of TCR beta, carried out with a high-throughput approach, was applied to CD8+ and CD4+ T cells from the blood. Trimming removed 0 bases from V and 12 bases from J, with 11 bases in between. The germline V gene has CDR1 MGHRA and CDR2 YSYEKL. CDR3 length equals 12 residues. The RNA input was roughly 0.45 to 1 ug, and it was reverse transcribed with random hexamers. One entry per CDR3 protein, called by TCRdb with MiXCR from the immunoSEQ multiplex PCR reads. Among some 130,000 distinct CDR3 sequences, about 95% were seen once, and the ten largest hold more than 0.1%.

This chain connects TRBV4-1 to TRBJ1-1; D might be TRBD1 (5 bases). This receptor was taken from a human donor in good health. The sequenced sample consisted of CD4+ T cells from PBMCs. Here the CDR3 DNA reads TGCGCCAGCAGCCAAGAAGGGACCGCACCTTTCTTT. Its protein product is CASSQEGTAPFF.